This TCR beta chain was profiled in a study of cytomegalovirus exposure and HLA in healthy donors. The CDR3 is 11 residues long. Germline V CDR1 and CDR2: SGHAT, FQNNGV. With 6 bases clipped from V and 13 bases from J, the junction kept 8 bases outside the gene matches. PCR was performed using 60 Vbeta and 13 Jbeta primers. Libraries were prepared by immunoSEQ multiplex PCR; TCRdb keeps only in-frame clonotypes and omits some of them. The data contain around 94,000 clones, about 77% of them singletons. This TCR was sampled from a woman aged 40 to 55 in good health and CMV-seronegative. Sequenced input: PBMCs. The chain is built from TRBV11-2 and TRBJ2-7, with 8 bases fitting TRBD1. The CDR3 coding sequence is TGTGCCAGCAGTTTAACAGGGGGAGTTTACTTC. The encoded protein is CASSLTGGVYF.